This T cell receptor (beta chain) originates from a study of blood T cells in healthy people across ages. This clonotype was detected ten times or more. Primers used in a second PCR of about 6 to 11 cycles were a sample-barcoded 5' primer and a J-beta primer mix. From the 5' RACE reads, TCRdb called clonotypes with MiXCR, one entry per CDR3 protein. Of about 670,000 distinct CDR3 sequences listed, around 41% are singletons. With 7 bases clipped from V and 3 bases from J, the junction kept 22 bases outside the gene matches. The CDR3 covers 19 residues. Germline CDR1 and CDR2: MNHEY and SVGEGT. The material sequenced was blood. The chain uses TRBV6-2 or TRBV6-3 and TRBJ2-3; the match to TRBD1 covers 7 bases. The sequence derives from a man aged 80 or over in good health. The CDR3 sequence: CASKGAPGNIRGHTDTQYF. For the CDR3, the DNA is TGTGCCAGCAAGGGGGCACCAGGGAATATCCGAGGGCATACAGATACGCAGTATTTT.